Presented here are 21 T cell receptor beta chains from one specimen sequenced in a study of shared clonotypes between healthy human individuals. Generated by immunoSEQ multiplex PCR, the TCRdb table keeps only in-frame clones and is missing some. This repertoire shows around 700,000 clones, 74% found once; its top ten account for 1.5% to 2%. Sequenced material: memory CD4+ T cells sorted from blood. Subset noted: CD45RA-negative fraction. These TCRs come from a woman aged 25 to 39 in good health.

The chain links TRBV2 to TRBJ2-7; the D is unclear. The V end was cut by 8 bases, the J end by 3 bases, with 20 bases between. Germline assignment: CDR1 SNHLY and CDR2 FYNNEI. The length of the CDR3 is 15 residues. DNA of the CDR3: TGTGCCAGCGGAGTGCCCGCATATATGATCTACGAGCAGTACTTC. Translating gives CASGVPAYMIYEQYF.

This clone appeared a few times. The same CDR3 also results from other DNA sequences found in this sample. The V and J genes are TRBV27 and TRBJ2-5, with a possible D match to TRBD1 (5 bases). In germline, CDR1 is MNHEY, CDR2 SMNVEV (reference sequence). V gave up 3 bases and J gave up 2 bases, with 7 bases separating them. The CDR3 consists of 13 residues. The CDR3 protein is CASSFQGQETQYF. CDR3 sequence (DNA): TGTGCCAGCAGTTTCCAGGGACAAGAGACCCAGTACTTC.

The rearrangement uses TRBV19 and TRBJ1-2, with D perhaps TRBD1 (5 bases). Germline CDR1 LNHDA, CDR2 SQIVND (reference sequence). The CDR3 totals 14 residues. V lost 10 bases and J lost 0, with 15 bases in between. The CDR3 here is CATKRDGSNYGYTF. In nucleotides, the CDR3 is TGTGCCACCAAACGGGACGGATCTAACTATGGCTACACCTTC.

This clone was seen a single time. This chain connects TRBV5-1 to TRBJ1-2; D remains ambiguous. Trimming removed 1 base from V and 4 bases from J, with 8 bases in between. The CDR3 is made up of 13 amino acids. Per germline, CDR1 SGHRS and CDR2 YFSETQ. The CDR3 DNA follows: TGCGCCAGCAGCTTGACAGATCCCTATGGCTACACCTTC. Its translation: CASSLTDPYGYTF.

This clone has more than one count but fewer than ten. The CDR3: CASSLGGQVRTEAFF. CDR3 DNA sequence: TGTGCCAGCAGCTTGGGGGGACAGGTCCGCACTGAAGCTTTCTTT. The rearrangement links TRBV5-4 to TRBJ1-1, with 8 bases that match TRBD1. The CDR3 contains 15 residues. V dropped 0 bases and J dropped 4; count of bases not matched to a gene: 5. CDR1 and CDR2 (germline): SGHNT, YYREEE (reference sequence). The full variable domain, with the rest looked up from reference TRBV5-4 and TRBJ1-1, is ETGVTQSPTHLIKTRGQQVTLRCSSQSGHNTVSWYQQALGQGPQFIFQYYREEENGRGNFPPRFSGLQFPNYSSELNVNALELDDSALYLCASSLGGQVRTEAFFGQGTRLTVV.

CDR3 loop: CASSFGRLKNQPQHF. DNA for the CDR3: TGTGCCAGCAGCTTCGGCAGGTTGAAGAATCAGCCCCAGCATTTT. The chain carries TRBV5-6 and TRBJ1-5; D remains unclear. The CDR3 has 15 residues. With 2 bases removed from V and 4 bases from J, the gap between germline ends came to 13 bases. Germline assignment: CDR1 SGHDT and CDR2 YYEEEE.

The CDR3 DNA is TGTGCCAGCAGCAGAGAAAGGACAGGTTCCTACGAGCAGTACTTC. Its protein product is CASSRERTGSYEQYF. The V gene is TRBV13, the J gene TRBJ2-7, with TRBD1 identical over 7 bases. Germline V gene sequence: CDR1 PRHDT, CDR2 FYEKMQ (reference sequence). The CDR3 loop spans 15 amino acids. The junction had 8 bases not matched to a gene; V was cut back by 5 bases and J by 1 base.

The chain links TRBV19 to TRBJ2-7; possibly TRBD1 or TRBD2 for D (7 bases each). V lost 5 bases and J lost 0, with 17 bases in between. The CDR3 consists of 16 residues. Per the germline V gene, CDR1 is LNHDA and CDR2 is SQIVND (reference sequence). As DNA, the CDR3 is TGTGCCAGTAGTCCCCGACAGGGAGGGGACTCCTACGAGCAGTACTTC. Residues: CASSPRQGGDSYEQYF.

The rearrangement joins TRBV5-5 to TRBJ2-7; 8 nucleotides align to TRBD2. This CDR3 region has 16 residues. Losses at the gene ends were 0 bases for V and 0 bases for J; bases not matched to a gene: 5. Germline assignment: CDR1 SGHKS and CDR2 YYEKEE (reference sequence). CDR3 sequence (DNA): TGTGCCAGCAGCTTGGCCCTTAGCGGGACCTCCTACGAGCAGTACTTC. Protein sequence: CASSLALSGTSYEQYF.

The genes are TRBV14 and TRBJ2-3; a possible D gene is TRBD1 (6 bases). This CDR3 has 15 residues. Between the trimmed V and J ends, which lost 5 bases and 6 bases, there was a span of 18 bases. Germline V gene data show CDR1 as SGHDN and CDR2 as FVKESK. CDR3 in amino acids: CASSDPYGGKDTQYF. CDR3 in DNA: TGTGCCAGCAGCGACCCTTATGGGGGCAAGGATACGCAGTATTTT.

The chain recombines TRBV14 with TRBJ2-4, with D tentatively TRBD2 (5 bases). CDR1 SGHDN and CDR2 FVKESK come from the germline V gene. This CDR3 comprises 16 residues. The ends were cut back, 3 bases at V and 2 bases at J, with 14 bases in the middle. CDR3 region: CASSHSFGITKNIQYF. The CDR3 nucleotides read TGTGCCAGCAGCCATTCGTTCGGGATAACCAAAAACATTCAGTACTTC.

This chain links TRBV6-1 with TRBJ1-4; D uncertain. Germline CDR1 is MNHNS and CDR2 is SASEGT. The CDR3 has 16 residues. V shed 4 bases and J shed 2 bases, with 14 bases lying between them. CDR3 residues: CASSATAAATNEKLFF. The CDR3 nucleotides read TGTGCCAGCAGTGCTACAGCCGCGGCCACTAATGAAAAACTGTTTTTT.

A few counts support this clone. CDR3 in DNA: TGTGCCAGCAGCTTAGCAAACCAGGGCGTGGAGACCCAGTACTTC. It specifies CASSLANQGVETQYF. The genes are TRBV7-2 and TRBJ2-5; D may be TRBD1 (5 bases). The CDR3 sequence is 15 residues long. Looked up from germline, CDR1 is SGHTA and CDR2 is FQGNSA. Trimming took 0 bases from V and 5 from J, leaving 13 bases between them.

Comment on this clone: Possible read error: a much larger clone is one base away. Other DNA sequences of this sample code for an identical CDR3. The chain employs TRBV10-3 and TRBJ2-1; the D gene is possibly TRBD2 (6 bases). V shed 6 bases and J shed 13 bases, with 19 bases lying between them. Germline CDR1 is ENHRY and CDR2 is SYGVKD. This CDR3 comprises 13 residues. The CDR3 DNA follows: TGTGCCATCAGAGGGGCTAGCGTTATCGAACAGTTCTTC. It yields the protein CAIRGASVIEQFF.

The V and J genes are TRBV11-2 and TRBJ2-3; 8 bases fit TRBD1. V lost 6 bases, J lost 0 bases, and 11 bases stayed unmatched. Germline CDR1 and CDR2: SGHAT and FQNNGV. The CDR3 has 17 amino acids. CDR3 coding DNA: TGTGCCAGCAGAATAAGACAGGGGTTGGCTAGCACAGATACGCAGTATTTT. It encodes CASRIRQGLASTDTQYF.

This rearrangement joins TRBV11-2 to TRBJ1-4; a possible D gene is TRBD1 (5 bases). The CDR3 totals 15 residues. CDR1 SGHAT and CDR2 FQNNGV come from the germline V gene. Trimming cost V 4 bases and J 9 bases, with 18 bases left between them. The CDR3 nucleotides are TGTGCCAGCAGCTCAGACAGCCGGCCTTGGAAAAAACTGTTTTTT. Its protein is CASSSDSRPWKKLFF.

The chain employs TRBV6-5 and TRBJ2-1; TRBD1 aligns across 9 bases. This CDR3 has 15 amino acids. The germline gives CDR1 MNHEY, CDR2 SVGAGI. V trimming: 6 bases; J trimming: 5 bases; junction bases outside the gene matches: 8. The CDR3 DNA reads as TGTGCCAGCAGACCTACCGGGACAGGGAACAATGAGCAGTTCTTC. Protein product: CASRPTGTGNNEQFF.

This sequence joins TRBV18 and TRBJ2-5, with TRBD1 matching over 7 bases. V shed 4 bases, J shed 0 bases, and the junction held 5 bases outside the gene matches. Looked up from germline, CDR1 is KGHSH and CDR2 is LQKENI. This CDR3 is 15 amino acids long. CDR3 nucleotide sequence: TGTGCCAGCTCACGATCCGGGACAGACCAAGAGACCCAGTACTTC. Encoded protein: CASSRSGTDQETQYF.

This sequence joins TRBV6-6 and TRBJ2-4; D is unresolved. The V end lost 7 bases, the J end lost 3 bases, and 16 bases lay between the germline ends. Germline V gene data show CDR1 as MNHNY and CDR2 as SVGAGI (reference sequence). The CDR3 covers 15 residues. CDR3: CASKPHSMGKNIQYF. The CDR3 coding sequence is TGTGCCAGCAAACCCCACTCGATGGGCAAAAACATTCAGTACTTC.

The rearrangement links TRBV4-1 to TRBJ1-2; TRBD1 agrees at 7 bases. Germline CDR1 is MGHRA and CDR2 is YSYEKL. J lost 6 bases, V lost 4 bases, and 8 bases had no gene match. The CDR3 has 14 amino acids. Written as DNA, the CDR3 is TGCGCCAGCAGCCCACCCCGGGACAGTGATGGCTACACCTTC. Its translation: CASSPPRDSDGYTF.

Regarding this clone: Within the sample, other DNA sequences also encode this same CDR3. The rearrangement joins TRBV29-1 to TRBJ2-5; D may correspond to TRBD1 or TRBD2 (5 bases each). This CDR3 region has 12 residues. V gave up 3 bases and J gave up 4 bases, with 9 bases separating them. Germline CDR1 and CDR2: SQVTM and ANQGSEA. The CDR3 reads CSVDSGRETQYF. CDR3 nucleotides: TGCAGCGTTGATTCAGGGAGAGAGACCCAGTACTTC.